This T cell receptor (beta chain) was recorded in a study of CD8 T cells in ankylosing spondylitis. General study findings and limits: Earlier studies detected some motif variants in reactive arthritis synovial fluid and blood. Clones that were linked to disease were CD8+ and were relatively rare in peripheral blood. Ankylosing spondylitis blood appeared to carry a characteristic TCR beta motif of several highly homologous variants.

Quantitative molecular-barcoded 5'-RACE generated the TCR beta libraries. TCRdb processed the 5' RACE reads anew with MiXCR; each CDR3 protein has one entry. The data show approximately 440,000 distinct CDR3 sequences, roughly 18% seen once. Details on this clonotype: Its antigen is as yet unknown.

CDR1 and CDR2 from the germline V gene are MGHRA and YSYEKL. The ends lost 0 bases at V and 5 bases at J; junction bases unmatched: 1. The CDR3 extends over 14 amino acids. The chain combines TRBV4-1 with TRBJ2-3; 8 bases agree with TRBD2. Sequencing input: blood, either unsorted or a sorted T cell fraction (not recorded which). This receptor was obtained from a male donor with ankylosing spondylitis. The CDR3 bases are TGCGCCAGCAGCCAAGAGCTAGCGGGAGATACGCAGTATTTT. It codes for CASSQELAGDTQYF.